This T cell receptor (beta chain) was captured in a study of beta chain features in type 1 diabetes. Expressed TCRB transcripts were sequenced, since all the RNA that had been isolated was reverse transcribed. TCRdb keeps only in-frame clones here, not all; method: immunoSEQ multiplex PCR. The sample lists hundreds of thousands of clones, 14% occurring once. Populations isolated by sorting all had purity greater than 95%. Study results and limitations: TCRB CDR3s were moderately but significantly shorter in Type 1 diabetes patients in all four CD4+ subsets. Fewer junction insertions and more nucleotide deletions appeared in type 1 diabetes patients.

Trimming pared 8 bases from V and 1 base from J, leaving 8 bases between. This CDR3 has 12 amino acids. Germline-derived CDR1 and CDR2 are LNHDA and SQIVND (reference sequence). This clone was seen only a few times. What it binds is unknown. The rearrangement links TRBV19 to TRBJ2-5, with D perhaps being TRBD1 or TRBD2 (5 bases each). Material: central memory CD4+ T cells from blood. The clonotype comes from a man aged 25-45 years in good health. The CDR3 region has the DNA TGTGCCAGTGGGGACCTCCAAGAGACCCAGTACTTC. It specifies CASGDLQETQYF.